The rows below give T cell receptor beta chains drawn from one sample of a study of OX40 agonist ivuxolimab in advanced cancers. The protocol was immunoSEQ multiplex PCR, while the TCRdb copy is restricted to in-frame clones and leaves out a portion. The sample lists tens of thousands of clones, 87% occurring once. This material consisted of CD4+ or CD8+ T cells sorted from blood, taken in a trial of the OX40 agonist ivuxolimab. The source of these receptors is an adult with an advanced solid tumor such as melanoma, head and neck, liver or kidney cancer. The CDR3 runs from the conserved cysteine through the conserved F or W. The D gene is left open where the match is weak. Clone size is shown for a subset of rows, as once, few, many or a class of expanded clone.

cdr3_aa cdr3_nt v_call clone_size d_call j_call
CASSPTGQAGLANYGYTF TGTGCCAGCTCACCAACGGGACAGGCCGGGCTAGCTAACTATGGCTACACCTTC TRBV18 - TRBD1 TRBJ1-2
CASSLPEGSGNTIYF TGTGCCAGCAGCTTGCCGGAGGGGTCAGGAAACACCATATATTTT TRBV5-5 once - TRBJ1-3
CASSLFGTGLSNEQYF TGTGCCAGCAGCTTATTTGGGACAGGGCTGTCCAACGAGCAGTACTTC TRBV7-9 - TRBD1 TRBJ2-7
CASSAGTLAKNIQYF TGTGCCAGCAGCGCCGGGACGTTAGCCAAAAACATTCAGTACTTC TRBV5-8 once - TRBJ2-4
CASSQGDRRNQPQHF TGCGCCAGCAGCCAAGGAGACAGGAGAAATCAGCCCCAGCATTTT TRBV4-1 few - TRBJ1-5
CASSRAPQETQYF TGTGCCAGCAGCCGCGCTCCTCAAGAGACCCAGTACTTC TRBV9 - - TRBJ2-5
CASGFQGIRGGYTF TGTGCCAGCGGGTTTCAAGGGATTCGGGGAGGCTACACCTTC TRBV27 - - TRBJ1-2
CASSIVAGERNGYTF TGTGCCAGTAGTATAGTGGCCGGGGAAAGGAATGGCTACACCTTC TRBV19 - - TRBJ1-2
CASRRGLAGGPNQETQYF TGTGCCAGCAGGAGAGGACTAGCGGGGGGGCCCAACCAAGAGACCCAGTACTTC TRBV7-2 - TRBD2 TRBJ2-5
CASGLGQGNTIYF TGTGCTAGTGGTTTAGGACAAGGAAACACCATATATTTT TRBV12-5 - - TRBJ1-3
CASSLARVESSYNEQFF TGTGCCAGCAGCTTGGCCCGCGTGGAGAGCTCCTACAATGAGCAGTTCTTC TRBV5-8 - - TRBJ2-1
CASSDRVGEQFF TGTGCCAGCAGTGACAGGGTTGGTGAGCAGTTCTTC TRBV6-6 - TRBD1 TRBJ2-1
CASSTAGTSGASTDTQYF TGTGCCAGCAGTACGGCTGGGACTAGCGGAGCTAGCACAGATACGCAGTATTTT TRBV27 - TRBD2 TRBJ2-3
CASRQGLLYEQYF TGTGCCAGCAGACAAGGGCTACTCTACGAGCAGTACTTC TRBV2 - - TRBJ2-7
CASSQQGYEQYF TGTGCCAGCAGCCAACAGGGCTACGAGCAGTACTTC TRBV6-6 - - TRBJ2-7
CASSQDPGVEKLFF TGTGCCAGCAGCCAAGACCCAGGGGTTGAAAAACTGTTTTTT TRBV4-2 - - TRBJ1-4
CASSQPGRRYEQYF TGCGCCAGCAGCCAACCAGGGAGACGCTACGAGCAGTACTTC TRBV4-1 - - TRBJ2-7
CASSGTGTFNYGHTF TGTGCCAGTTCCGGGACAGGGACCTTTAACTATGGCCACACCTTC TRBV19 - TRBD1 TRBJ1-2
CASSSNRGAREQYF TGTGCCAGCAGCTCTAACAGGGGGGCGAGGGAGCAGTACTTC TRBV7-8 once TRBD1 TRBJ2-7
CASSIDRQGRETQYF TGTGCCAGTAGTATAGATCGACAGGGCCGGGAGACCCAGTACTTC TRBV19 - TRBD1 TRBJ2-5
CASSLESGGPKYF TGCGCCAGCAGCTTGGAATCAGGGGGGCCCAAGTACTTC TRBV5-1 - - TRBJ2-7
CASSLVISGDTQYF TGTGCCAGCAGCTTGGTCATTAGTGGGGATACGCAGTATTTT TRBV5-8 - - TRBJ2-3
CASSQEGTGNEKLFF TGCGCCAGCAGCCAAGAGGGGACAGGGAATGAAAAACTGTTTTTT TRBV4-1 - TRBD1 TRBJ1-4
CSVRQGGAKNIQYF TGCAGCGTTCGCCAGGGGGGAGCCAAAAACATTCAGTACTTC TRBV29-1 - - TRBJ2-4
CASSLIVGTSLIGQYF TGTGCCAGCAGTTTAATAGTTGGGACTAGCTTAATCGGGCAGTATTTT TRBV27 - TRBD2 TRBJ2-3
CASSQGRASGPNTEAFF TGTGCCAGCAGCCAAGGCCGGGCTTCGGGACCGAACACTGAAGCTTTCTTT TRBV4-2 - - TRBJ1-1
CASSPWERNTEAFF TGTGCCAGCAGCCCCTGGGAGAGAAACACTGAAGCTTTCTTT TRBV7-9 few - TRBJ1-1
CASSEGGQGNQPQHF TGTGCCAGCAGTGAAGGAGGGCAGGGCAATCAGCCCCAGCATTTT TRBV6-1 once - TRBJ1-5
CASRGAGGADQPQHF TGTGCCAGCAGGGGGGCAGGGGGCGCCGATCAGCCCCAGCATTTT TRBV6-5 - TRBD1 TRBJ1-5
CASSPVRARNTEAFF TGTGCCAGCTCACCGGTCCGGGCGAGGAACACTGAAGCTTTCTTT TRBV18 - - TRBJ1-1
CASSQAHGNSGNTIYF TGTGCCAGCAGCCAAGCCCACGGAAACTCTGGAAACACCATATATTTT TRBV4-2 few - TRBJ1-3
CASSQEDLNYGYTF TGTGCCAGCAGCCAAGAGGACCTTAACTATGGCTACACCTTC TRBV4-2 - - TRBJ1-2
CASSASGTGSYEQYF TGTGCCAGCAGTGCCTCCGGGACAGGGTCCTACGAGCAGTACTTC TRBV6-1 - TRBD1 TRBJ2-7
CASSIEGGYEQYF TGTGCCAGTAGTATCGAAGGTGGGTACGAGCAGTACTTC TRBV19 - - TRBJ2-7
CSGTGLSNYGYTF TGCAGCGGCACAGGGTTATCTAACTATGGCTACACCTTC TRBV29-1 - - TRBJ1-2
CAISENRETGYTF TGTGCCATCAGTGAGAACAGGGAGACTGGCTACACCTTC TRBV10-3 few - TRBJ1-2
CASSATRGDTQYF TGTGCCAGCAGCGCAACTAGGGGAGATACGCAGTATTTT TRBV5-4 - - TRBJ2-3
CASSKARTGTTGELFF TGTGCCAGCAGTAAGGCCAGGACAGGGACCACCGGGGAGCTGTTTTTT TRBV25-1 - TRBD1 TRBJ2-2
CASSLGLALNIQYF TGTGCCAGCAGCTTAGGACTAGCATTGAACATTCAGTACTTC TRBV7-9 - TRBD2 TRBJ2-4
CATSRDYRGALSGNQPQHF TGTGCCACCAGCAGAGATTACCGGGGGGCCCTTTCGGGCAATCAGCCCCAGCATTTT TRBV15 - - TRBJ1-5
CASSPDGTSAYEQYF TGTGCCAGCTCACCAGACGGGACATCTGCCTACGAGCAGTACTTC TRBV18 - - TRBJ2-7
CASSPLGQEGEQYF TGTGCCAGCAGCCCTTTGGGACAGGAGGGCGAGCAGTACTTC TRBV14 - TRBD1 TRBJ2-7
CASSEARSARNTEAFF TGTGCCAGCAGTGAAGCGAGGTCCGCGAGGAACACTGAAGCTTTCTTT TRBV2 - - TRBJ1-1
CASSKGRTVNTEAFF TGTGCCAGCAGCAAAGGGAGGACGGTGAACACTGAAGCTTTCTTT TRBV21-1 - - TRBJ1-1
CASSVSPWVAASTDTQYF TGTGCCAGCAGCGTATCCCCCTGGGTAGCGGCTAGCACAGATACGCAGTATTTT TRBV9 - - TRBJ2-3
CASSLQGREHEQYF TGTGCCAGCAGCTTACAGGGCAGGGAACACGAGCAGTACTTC TRBV7-9 - - TRBJ2-7
CASGASGGRGEQFF TGTGCCAGTGGAGCTAGCGGGGGGAGGGGTGAGCAGTTCTTC TRBV19 - TRBD2 TRBJ2-1
CASSQVGQGRETQYF TGTGCCAGCAGTCAAGTGGGACAGGGACGTGAGACCCAGTACTTC TRBV5-4 - TRBD1 TRBJ2-5
CASSLNTEQYF TGTGCCAGCAGCTTAAACACAGAGCAGTACTTC TRBV7-9 - - TRBJ2-7
CAWEQNSPLHF TGTGCCTGGGAACAAAATTCACCCCTCCACTTT TRBV30 - - TRBJ1-6
CATKRRSDSYNEQFF TGTGCCACCAAACGTCGGTCAGACTCCTACAATGAGCAGTTCTTC TRBV2 - - TRBJ2-1
CASSDRDYEQYF TGTGCCAGCAGTGACAGGGATTACGAGCAGTACTTC TRBV6-1 - - TRBJ2-7
CASSLESWSGELFF TGTGCCAGCAGCTTAGAATCGTGGTCCGGGGAGCTGTTTTTT TRBV11-2 - - TRBJ2-2